Following are 8 T cell receptor beta chains from one sample sequenced in a study of T cell responses to AZD1222 COVID-19 vaccine. Sequencing was performed with immunoSEQ multiplex PCR; in TCRdb, only in-frame clones are kept and a portion is missing. The sample includes roughly 120,000 clones, around 86% of them seen just once. Sequencing was performed on peripheral blood, taken on day 0 of AZD1222 vaccination. The source of these receptors is an adult in good health.

The rearrangement uses TRBV3-1 (or the pseudogene TRBV3-2) and TRBJ1-3; D is uncertain. Trimming took 1 base from V and 6 from J, leaving 4 bases between them. The CDR3 is made up of 12 amino acids. The germline CDR1 and CDR2 sequences are LGHDT and YNNKEL (reference sequence). DNA for the CDR3: TGTGCCAGCAGCCAAGTCTCAAACACCATATATTTT. Protein: CASSQVSNTIYF.

The chain joins TRBV11-2 to TRBJ2-7, with D perhaps matching TRBD1 or TRBD2 (5 bases each). V was cut by 0 bases and J by 3 bases, with 6 bases left in between. Looked up from germline, CDR1 is SGHAT and CDR2 is FQNNGV. CDR3 size: 13 residues. CDR3 in amino acids: CASSLDGGYEQYF. In DNA form, the CDR3 reads TGTGCCAGCAGCTTAGATGGGGGCTACGAGCAGTACTTC.

V is TRBV11-2 and J is TRBJ2-2; the D call may be TRBD1 or TRBD2 (6 bases each). The germline gives CDR1 SGHAT, CDR2 FQNNGV. Trimming left V 4 bases short and J 0 bases short, with 21 bases between. This CDR3 comprises 19 residues. CDR3 residues: CASSSSLGGRGSNTGELFF. CDR3 bases: TGTGCCAGCAGCTCTAGTCTCGGGGGCCGGGGCTCGAACACCGGGGAGCTGTTTTTT.

The CDR3: CASSQEGRAGRGNTEAFF. CDR3 nucleotides: TGCGCCAGCAGCCAAGAGGGCCGGGCAGGCAGGGGGAACACTGAAGCTTTCTTT. The V and J genes are TRBV4-1 and TRBJ1-1; TRBD1 is a possible D gene (6 bases). With 0 bases removed from V and 1 base from J, the gap between germline ends came to 18 bases. Germline V lookup: CDR1 MGHRA, CDR2 YSYEKL. The CDR3 is made up of 18 amino acids.

This chain links TRBV28 with TRBJ1-2; 9 positions agree with TRBD1. Germline lookup yields CDR1 MDHEN and CDR2 SYDVKM. The V segment lost 5 bases and the J segment 0 bases; nucleotides outside the gene matches: 7. CDR3 size: 16 residues. DNA of the CDR3: TGTGCCAGCAGTCAATACAGGGGGCGAGCTAACTATGGCTACACCTTC. This codes for CASSQYRGRANYGYTF.

This chain uses TRBV19 with TRBJ1-1; no firm D call. Trimming removed 7 bases from V and 3 bases from J, with 9 bases in between. Germline CDR1 reads LNHDA; CDR2 reads SQIVND (reference sequence). The CDR3 length is 12 residues. The CDR3 DNA reads as TGTGCCAGTAATGGGAGGGACACTGAAGCTTTCTTT. Its translation: CASNGRDTEAFF.

Concerning this clone itself: The same CDR3 is also encoded by other DNA sequences in this sample. The chain couples TRBV5-1 to TRBJ1-1; no reliable D call. V was clipped by 0 bases and J by 5 bases, with 2 bases between them. CDR1 is SGHRS, CDR2 YFSETQ, per germline. This CDR3 is built from 11 residues. The CDR3 region is CASSLGTEAFF. The CDR3 DNA sequence: TGCGCCAGCAGCTTGGGGACTGAAGCTTTCTTT.

This clone was recorded a few times. The V gene is TRBV10-3, the J gene TRBJ2-7; TRBD1 aligns across 7 bases. V shed 2 bases and J 3 bases; nucleotides not matched to a gene: 10. CDR3 length equals 16 residues. CDR1 ENHRY and CDR2 SYGVKD come from the germline V gene. The CDR3 region has the DNA TGTGCCATCAGTGAGGGGATAACAGGGGCACACTACGAGCAGTACTTC. Translating gives CAISEGITGAHYEQYF.